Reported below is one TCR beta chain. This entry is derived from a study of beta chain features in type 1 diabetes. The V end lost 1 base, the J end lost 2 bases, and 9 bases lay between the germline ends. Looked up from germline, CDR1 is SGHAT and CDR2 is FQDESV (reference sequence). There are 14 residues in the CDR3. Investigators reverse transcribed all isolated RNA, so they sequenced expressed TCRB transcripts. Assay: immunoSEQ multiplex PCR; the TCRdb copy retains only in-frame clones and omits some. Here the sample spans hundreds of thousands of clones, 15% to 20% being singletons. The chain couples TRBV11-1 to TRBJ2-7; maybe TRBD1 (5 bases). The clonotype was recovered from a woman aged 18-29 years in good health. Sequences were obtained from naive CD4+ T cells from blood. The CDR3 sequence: CASSLVGRAYEQYF. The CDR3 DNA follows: TGTGCCAGCAGCTTAGTAGGCAGGGCCTACGAGCAGTACTTC.